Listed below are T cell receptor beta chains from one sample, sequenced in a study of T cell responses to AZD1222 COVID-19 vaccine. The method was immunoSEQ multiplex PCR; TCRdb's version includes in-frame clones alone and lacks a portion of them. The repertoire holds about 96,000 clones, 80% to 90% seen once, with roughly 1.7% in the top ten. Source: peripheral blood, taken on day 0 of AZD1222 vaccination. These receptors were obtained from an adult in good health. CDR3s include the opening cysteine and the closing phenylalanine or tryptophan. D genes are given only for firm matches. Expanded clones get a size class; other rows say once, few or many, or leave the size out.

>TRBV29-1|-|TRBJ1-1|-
CSVDGRGNTEAFF
TGCAGCGTGGACGGCAGGGGGAACACTGAAGCTTTCTTT
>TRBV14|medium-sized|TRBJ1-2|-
CASSPGRLLGDYTF
TGTGCCAGCAGCCCGGGACGGCTCCTCGGTGACTACACCTTC
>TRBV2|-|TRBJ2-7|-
CASSGWQSYEQYF
TGTGCCAGCAGTGGTTGGCAGAGCTACGAGCAGTACTTC
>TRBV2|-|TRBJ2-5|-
CASNRVGGQETQYF
TGTGCCAGCAATCGGGTGGGTGGGCAAGAGACCCAGTACTTC
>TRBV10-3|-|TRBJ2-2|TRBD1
CAISVTGAAGELFF
TGTGCCATCAGCGTCACAGGGGCGGCCGGGGAGCTGTTTTTT
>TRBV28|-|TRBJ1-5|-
CASSLARVTQPQHF
TGTGCCAGCAGTTTAGCCCGGGTAACGCAGCCCCAGCATTTT
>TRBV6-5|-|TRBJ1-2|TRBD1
CASTLRGTGSPYTF
TGTGCCAGCACCCTAAGGGGGACAGGGTCACCCTACACCTTC
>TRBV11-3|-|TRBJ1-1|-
CASSFQAGTEAFF
TGTGCCAGCAGCTTCCAGGCGGGGACTGAAGCTTTCTTT
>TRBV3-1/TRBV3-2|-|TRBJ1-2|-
CASSQGVASYTF
TGTGCCAGCAGCCAAGGCGTGGCCAGCTACACCTTC
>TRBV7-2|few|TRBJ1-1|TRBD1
CASSPGTANTEAFF
TGTGCCAGCAGCCCCGGGACAGCGAACACTGAAGCTTTCTTT
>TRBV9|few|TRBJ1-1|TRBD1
CASSARQGPRPNTEAFF
TGTGCCAGCAGCGCCAGACAGGGGCCGCGCCCGAACACTGAAGCTTTCTTT
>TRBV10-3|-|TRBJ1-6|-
CAISESQRDNSPLHF
TGTGCCATCAGTGAGTCGCAGCGAGATAATTCACCCCTCCACTTT
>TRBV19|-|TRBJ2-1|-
CASSIPSGSYNEQFF
TGTGCCAGTAGTATCCCCAGCGGCTCCTACAATGAGCAGTTCTTC
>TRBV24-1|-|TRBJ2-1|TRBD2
CATSDPGTSGGSLNYNEQFF
TGTGCCACCAGTGACCCCGGGACTAGCGGGGGGTCATTAAATTACAATGAGCAGTTCTTC
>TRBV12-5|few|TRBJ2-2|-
CASGLRLRGILSGEDGELFF
TGTGCTAGTGGTTTGCGCCTGAGAGGAATTCTCTCAGGGGAGGACGGGGAGCTGTTTTTT
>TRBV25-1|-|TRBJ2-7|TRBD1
CASSRDRELYEQYF
TGTGCCAGCAGTCGGGACAGGGAACTTTACGAGCAGTACTTC
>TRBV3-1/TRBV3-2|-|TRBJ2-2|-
CASSQVKPNTGELFF
TGTGCCAGCAGCCAAGTTAAACCCAACACCGGGGAGCTGTTTTTT
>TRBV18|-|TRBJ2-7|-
CASSPPSSRDIEQYF
TGTGCCAGCTCTCCACCGAGCTCCAGGGACATCGAGCAGTACTTC
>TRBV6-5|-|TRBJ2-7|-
CASSYRLDAHEQYF
TGTGCCAGCAGTTACCGACTAGATGCCCACGAGCAGTACTTC
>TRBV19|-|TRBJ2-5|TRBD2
CASSMGTSGGETQYF
TGTGCCAGTAGTATGGGGACTAGCGGGGGGGAGACCCAGTACTTC
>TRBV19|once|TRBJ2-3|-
CASSIRRGAADTQYF
TGTGCCAGTAGTATCCGGAGGGGGGCCGCAGATACGCAGTATTTT
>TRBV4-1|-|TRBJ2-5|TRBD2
CASSTPKLAGGPHETQYF
TGCGCCAGCAGCACACCTAAACTAGCGGGGGGGCCTCACGAGACCCAGTACTTC
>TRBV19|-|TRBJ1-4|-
CASSIQDELFF
TGTGCCAGTAGTATCCAGGACGAACTGTTTTTT
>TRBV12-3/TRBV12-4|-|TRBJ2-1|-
CASSTYNEQFF
TGTGCCAGCAGCACTTATAATGAGCAGTTCTTC
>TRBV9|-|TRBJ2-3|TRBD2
CASSVQAGVEDTQYF
TGTGCCAGCAGCGTGCAAGCGGGGGTTGAAGATACGCAGTATTTT
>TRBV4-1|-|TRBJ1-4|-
CASSPKAGRNEKLFF
TGCGCCAGCAGTCCAAAGGCAGGGAGGAATGAAAAACTGTTTTTT
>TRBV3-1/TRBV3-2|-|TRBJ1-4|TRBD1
CASSQGTGNEKLFF
TGTGCCAGCAGCCAAGGGACAGGGAATGAAAAACTGTTTTTT
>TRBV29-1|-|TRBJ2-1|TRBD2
CSAKPRGGGLEYNEQFF
TGCAGCGCCAAACCCCGCGGGGGAGGCCTCGAATACAATGAGCAGTTCTTC
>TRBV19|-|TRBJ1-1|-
CASSIVSGTEAFF
TGTGCCAGTAGTATAGTTTCAGGGACTGAAGCTTTCTTT
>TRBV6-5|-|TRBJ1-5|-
CASSYSVQENQPQHF
TGTGCCAGCAGTTACTCTGTACAGGAGAATCAGCCCCAGCATTTT
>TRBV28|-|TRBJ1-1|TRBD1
CASSRPGGRTEAFF
TGTGCCAGCAGCAGGCCAGGGGGGAGGACTGAAGCTTTCTTT
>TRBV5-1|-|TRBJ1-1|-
CASSLAMLGNTEAFF
TGCGCCAGCAGCTTGGCGATGTTAGGGAACACTGAAGCTTTCTTT
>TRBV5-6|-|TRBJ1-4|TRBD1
CASSRGQGNKLFF
TGTGCCAGCAGCCGGGGACAGGGAAATAAACTGTTTTTT
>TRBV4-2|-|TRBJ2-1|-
CASSQDLAASSYNEQFF
TGTGCCAGCAGCCAAGATTTGGCAGCTAGCTCCTACAATGAGCAGTTCTTC
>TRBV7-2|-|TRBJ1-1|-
CASSQPTGGAFF
TGTGCCAGCAGCCAACCTACAGGAGGAGCTTTCTTT